Following are 22 T cell receptor beta chains from one sample sequenced in a study of T cells in Graves' hyperthyroidism and ophthalmopathy. TCR beta CDR3 region amplification was performed from RNA transcripts. In the first-round RT-PCR of the TCR CDR3, the HTBI primer set was used. TCRdb redid the calling of the multiplex PCR reads with MiXCR, one entry per CDR3 protein. Here the sample spans about 720,000 distinct CDR3 sequences, around 15% being singletons. The sequenced sample consisted of blood. The receptors come from a young man with Graves' hyperthyroidism.

Only a few counts were recorded for this clonotype. This chain joins TRBV6-6 and TRBJ2-1, with TRBD1 as a possible D gene (5 bases). CDR3 size: 14 residues. From germline, CDR1 is MNHNY and CDR2 SVGAGI (reference sequence). V lost 1 base to trimming and J lost 4 bases, with 8 bases between them. The CDR3 region has the DNA TGTGCCAGCAGTTACTTAACAGGTTACAATGAGCAGTTCTTC. It encodes CASSYLTGYNEQFF.

As concerns this clonotype: The CDR3 ends on some other residue instead of the conserved phenylalanine or tryptophan, so this is likely a read error. The genes are TRBV7-2 and TRBJ1-6; unclear D gene. The CDR3 contains 17 residues. Trimming stripped 5 bases from V and 6 bases from J, with 20 bases between. The germline V gene encodes CDR1 SGHTA and CDR2 FQGNSA. The CDR3 sequence: CASSPKSGPLLNSPLHS. CDR3 DNA: TGTGCCAGCAGCCCTAAGTCGGGCCCACTCCTTAATTCACCCCTCCACTCT.

With respect to this clonotype: A much more abundant neighbour one base away suggests this may be a read error. The gene calls are TRBV7-9 and TRBJ2-7, with TRBD1 matching 9 bases. Trimming took 5 bases from V and 7 from J; bases not matched to a gene: 12. This CDR3 has 15 residues. In germline, CDR1 is SEHNR, CDR2 FQNEAQ (reference sequence). CDR3 region: CASSPSGTGLGEQYF. CDR3 bases: TGTGCCAGCAGCCCCTCCGGGACAGGGTTAGGTGAGCAGTACTTC.

This clonotype was counted between two and nine times. The chain joins TRBV7-9 to TRBJ1-1; 9 bases are a match to TRBD1. The germline CDR1 and CDR2 sequences are SEHNR and FQNEAQ (reference sequence). The CDR3 has 15 residues. V was pared by 5 bases and J by 4 bases, with 8 bases of the junction left unmatched. Written as DNA, the CDR3 is TGTGCCAGCAGCAGACTGGGACAGGGTCCCACTGAAGCTTTCTTT. Its translation is CASSRLGQGPTEAFF.

This clonotype has at least ten counts. The chain uses TRBV20-1 and TRBJ2-1, with 7 bases fitting TRBD2. The CDR3 consists of 17 residues. After removal of 3 bases from V and 4 bases from J, the junction contained 15 bases not matched to a gene. Looked up from germline, CDR1 is DFQATT and CDR2 is SNEGSKA (reference sequence). The CDR3 nucleotides read TGCAGTGCTAGGATAGCGCCCGGGACTACGGAATACAATGAGCAGTTCTTC. Its protein product is CSARIAPGTTEYNEQFF.

This clonotype occurred many times. This chain links TRBV27 with TRBJ2-7, with 8 bases fitting TRBD2. Germline V gene sequence: CDR1 MNHEY, CDR2 SMNVEV (reference sequence). This CDR3 is built from 15 residues. The V segment lost 4 bases and the J segment 1 base; nucleotides outside the gene matches: 6. This CDR3 reads CASSSLGGRSYEQYF. The CDR3 DNA sequence: TGTGCCAGCAGTTCTCTTGGCGGGAGGTCCTACGAGCAGTACTTC.

This clonotype was detected ten times or more. An end of the junction does not agree with germline; a read error may underlie this. The V gene is TRBV28, the J gene TRBJ2-3; no firm D call. The CDR3 consists of 11 residues. Germline CDR1 reads MDHEN; CDR2 reads SYDVKM. In nucleotides, the CDR3 is TGTCCCAGCAGTCCGACAGATACGCAGTATTTT. This sequence encodes CPSSPTDTQYF.

This clonotype turned up a few times. The chain couples TRBV6-5 to TRBJ2-2; TRBD1 might be the D (6 bases). V lost 1 base to trimming and J lost 0 bases, with 9 bases between them. In germline, CDR1 is MNHEY, CDR2 SVGAGI. The CDR3 extends over 16 amino acids. In DNA, the CDR3 is TGTGCCAGCAGTTACTTAGGGGGTGCGAACACCGGGGAGCTGTTTTTT. Translated: CASSYLGGANTGELFF.

V and J are TRBV20-1 and TRBJ2-3; 7 nucleotides align to TRBD1. The CDR3 contains 15 residues. Losses at the gene ends were 6 bases for V and 1 base for J; bases not matched to a gene: 10. Germline CDR1 and CDR2: DFQATT and SNEGSKA (reference sequence). This CDR3 is CSAGIRDRGTDTQYF. In nucleotides, the CDR3 is TGCAGTGCCGGGATCAGGGACAGAGGCACAGATACGCAGTATTTT.

For this clonotype: This clone may be a read error of a much larger clone one base away. The V gene is TRBV28, the J gene TRBJ1-2; D is undetermined. Trimming shortened V by 6 bases and J by 6 bases, and 17 bases separated the two germline ends. The CDR3 consists of 14 residues. Germline V lookup: CDR1 MDHEN, CDR2 SYDVKM. In nucleotides, the CDR3 is TGTGCCAGCAGAGGCCCGACCAGCACCCATGGCTACACCTTC. As protein: CASRGPTSTHGYTF.

This clonotype has a count of ten or more. V and J are TRBV27 and TRBJ2-3, with D possibly being TRBD2 (6 bases). V lost 2 bases, J lost 5 bases, and 14 bases lay in between. The CDR3 loop spans 15 amino acids. Looked up from germline, CDR1 is MNHEY and CDR2 is SMNVEV (reference sequence). The CDR3 DNA sequence: TGTGCCAGCAGTTTAGTGTCCGGGACTCTAGATACGCAGTATTTT. Translating it yields CASSLVSGTLDTQYF.

This clonotype was seen ten or more times. The chain joins TRBV2 to TRBJ2-2, with TRBD2 as a possible D gene (6 bases). Germline V gene lookup returns CDR1 SNHLY and CDR2 FYNNEI. The CDR3 length is 17 residues. Trimming cost V 7 bases and J 3 bases, with 21 bases left between them. The CDR3: CASIPTGVTRDTGELFF. As DNA, the CDR3 is TGTGCCAGCATTCCAACGGGAGTCACGAGGGACACCGGGGAGCTGTTTTTT.

Only a few counts were recorded for this clonotype. The gene calls are TRBV20-1 and TRBJ1-4; possibly TRBD1 for D (5 bases). This CDR3 comprises 14 residues. Germline V gene lookup returns CDR1 DFQATT and CDR2 SNEGSKA (reference sequence). The germline V and J ends were trimmed by 6 bases and 8 bases, with 19 bases remaining between them. The CDR3 region has the DNA TGCAGTGCCCAACGATCAGGGAGGGGAGAAAAACTGTTTTTT. Its translation: CSAQRSGRGEKLFF.

Here the CDR3 reads CASSQDPETGPEAFF. The CDR3 bases are TGCGCCAGCAGCCAAGATCCTGAGACAGGGCCTGAAGCTTTCTTT. J is TRBJ1-1 and V is TRBV4-1, with 7 bases identical to TRBD1. The CDR3 loop spans 15 amino acids. CDR1 is MGHRA and CDR2 is YSYEKL in the germline V gene. Unmatched junction bases numbered 7, after V lost 0 bases and J lost 6 bases.

This clonotype was counted only a few times. This rearrangement joins TRBV29-1 to TRBJ1-3; 8 bases agree with TRBD1. V dropped 8 bases and J dropped 2; count of bases not matched to a gene: 5. This CDR3 is built from 13 residues. Per germline, CDR1 SQVTM and CDR2 ANQGSEA. The CDR3 DNA reads TGCAGCCCCCAGGACAGGGCTGGAAACACCATATATTTT. Protein sequence: CSPQDRAGNTIYF.

This clonotype was detected many times. The rearrangement links TRBV27 to TRBJ1-1; D not certain. This CDR3 spans 13 amino acids. Trimming shortened V by 6 bases and J by 6 bases, and 14 bases separated the two germline ends. The germline gives CDR1 MNHEY, CDR2 SMNVEV (reference sequence). The DNA for the CDR3 is TGTGCCAGCAGAAGGATGACGCAACCTGAAGCTTTCTTT. It is translated as CASRRMTQPEAFF.

This clonotype was counted between two and nine times. The chain has TRBV7-9 and TRBJ2-5, with a tentative D call TRBD2 (6 bases). The CDR3 loop spans 18 amino acids. V was pared by 1 base and J by 0 bases, with 18 bases between. Germline lookup yields CDR1 SEHNR and CDR2 FQNEAQ (reference sequence). The CDR3 sequence is CASSLGDSPYPHQETQYF. CDR3 DNA: TGTGCCAGCAGCTTAGGGGACTCCCCATACCCCCACCAAGAGACCCAGTACTTC.

This clonotype was seen at least ten times. The rearrangement uses TRBV28 and TRBJ2-7, with a possible D match to TRBD2 (5 bases). Germline CDR1 is MDHEN and CDR2 is SYDVKM. V was shortened by 3 bases and J by 4 bases, with 7 bases between the two germline ends. This CDR3 comprises 12 residues. Here the CDR3 reads CASSFRDYEQYF. The DNA for the CDR3 is TGTGCCAGCAGTTTCCGGGATTACGAGCAGTACTTC.

The chain uses TRBV6-1 and TRBJ2-2; D is possibly TRBD1 (6 bases). V was trimmed by 7 bases and J by 2 bases, leaving 11 bases between them. The CDR3 extends over 14 amino acids. CDR1 is MNHNS, CDR2 SASEGT, per germline. For the CDR3, the DNA is TGTGCCAGCACCCCGGACAGTAACACCGGGGAGCTGTTTTTT. Translation: CASTPDSNTGELFF.

Worth noting for this clonotype: One base away lies a much larger clone, so this may be a sequencing read error. CDR3 amino acids: CGSSGTGPGYTEAFF. CDR3 nucleotides: TGTGGCAGCAGCGGGACAGGGCCCGGGTACACTGAAGCTTTCTTT. The chain couples TRBV27 to TRBJ1-1, with 9 nucleotides matching TRBD1. The CDR3 covers 15 residues. From germline, CDR1 is MNHEY and CDR2 SMNVEV (reference sequence).

This clonotype came up a few times. The chain carries TRBV6-1 and TRBJ2-3; 10 nucleotides align to TRBD1. This CDR3 has 17 residues. From germline, CDR1 is MNHNS and CDR2 SASEGT. Trimming took 7 bases from V and 0 from J; bases not matched to a gene: 10. The CDR3 nucleotides are TGTGCCAGCAAAGACAGGGGGCCCTCTACGAGCACAGATACGCAGTATTTT. It specifies CASKDRGPSTSTDTQYF.

In this sample, this clonotype turned up a few times. The V call is TRBV7-9, the J call TRBJ2-7; 10 nucleotides align to TRBD1. V lost 1 base, J lost 7 bases, and 13 bases stayed unmatched. CDR3 size: 17 residues. Looked up from germline, CDR1 is SEHNR and CDR2 is FQNEAQ (reference sequence). CDR3 bases: TGTGCCAGCAGCTTAGTTGTGGGACAGGGGCCTGTCGAGGAGCAGTACTTC. Translating gives CASSLVVGQGPVEEQYF.